The 30 T cell receptor beta chains in this list originate from one sample, sequenced in a study of identical twins. TCRdb itself ran the 5' RACE reads through MiXCR, one entry per CDR3 protein. The table has 650,000 to 800,000 distinct CDR3 sequences, under 9% seen once. This sample also appeared in a second study, on yellow fever vaccine responses in identical twins.

Material: PBMCs. All receptors derive from a woman aged 18-30 years in good health.

This rearrangement joins TRBV6-1 to TRBJ2-2; D unresolved. The CDR3 consists of 16 residues. Trimming removed 8 bases at V and 1 base at J, with 17 bases between. Germline lookup yields CDR1 MNHNS and CDR2 SASEGT. The CDR3 coding sequence is TGTGCCAGCCCTTGGGGTGGTGAGAGGAACACCGGGGAGCTGTTTTTT. This gives the protein CASPWGGERNTGELFF.

The chain carries TRBV7-8 and TRBJ2-7; maybe TRBD2 (5 bases). There are 13 residues in the CDR3. The V gene's germline CDR1 is SGHVS and CDR2 FQNEAQ. V shed 5 bases and J shed 3 bases, with 11 bases lying between them. The CDR3 DNA reads as TGTGCCAGCAGCACCCGGGAAGTCTACGAGCAGTACTTC. It yields the protein CASSTREVYEQYF. The full variable domain, its missing parts supplied by reference TRBV7-8 and TRBJ2-7, is GAGVSQSPRYKVAKRGQDVALRCDPISGHVSLFWYQQALGQGPEFLTYFQNEAQLDKSGLPSDRFFAERPEGSVSTLKIQRTQQEDSAVYLCASSTREVYEQYFGPGTRLTVT.

In this sample, this clonotype turned up once. The V call is TRBV28, the J call TRBJ2-3, with TRBD2 matching 9 bases. The germline V gene encodes CDR1 MDHEN and CDR2 SYDVKM. V was pared by 2 bases and J by 0 bases, with 3 bases of the junction left unmatched. The CDR3 sequence is 16 residues long. The CDR3 region is CASSLGTSSSTDTQYF. CDR3 DNA: TGTGCCAGCAGTTTAGGGACTAGCTCTAGCACAGATACGCAGTATTTT.

This clonotype was seen a few times. The chain combines TRBV27 with TRBJ2-2; 7 nucleotides agree with TRBD1. The ends lost 0 bases at V and 3 bases at J; junction bases unmatched: 4. This CDR3 contains 16 residues. Germline V gives CDR1 MNHEY, CDR2 SMNVEV (reference sequence). The CDR3 here is CASSLSRGLDTGELFF. As DNA, the CDR3 is TGTGCCAGCAGTTTATCGAGGGGGCTAGACACCGGGGAGCTGTTTTTT.

There are a few counts of this clonotype. In DNA form, the CDR3 reads TGTGCCAGCAGTTTTTCGGCGGTCTATGGCTACACCTTC. It yields the protein CASSFSAVYGYTF. This chain joins TRBV12-3 or TRBV12-4 and TRBJ1-2; D uncertain. Trimming cost V 3 bases and J 4 bases, with 9 bases left between them. The CDR3 contains 13 residues.

In its sample, this clonotype was seen many times. The chain links TRBV11-2 to TRBJ2-3, with D perhaps TRBD2 (6 bases). CDR3 length: 18 amino acids. Trimming cost V 5 bases and J 0 bases, with 21 bases left between them. Germline V lookup: CDR1 SGHAT, CDR2 FQNNGV. DNA for the CDR3: TGTGCCAGCAGCCCCGTCGTGGAGGGCTACCTGAGCACAGATACGCAGTATTTT. Residues: CASSPVVEGYLSTDTQYF.

This clonotype was seen many times. The rearrangement uses TRBV12-3 or TRBV12-4 and TRBJ2-5; D ambiguous. The CDR3 consists of 11 residues. Trimming took 6 bases from V and 5 from J, leaving 7 bases between them. This CDR3 is CASRIRETQYF. CDR3 coding DNA: TGTGCCAGCAGGATAAGGGAGACCCAGTACTTC.

In this sample, this clonotype turned up a few times. V gene TRBV20-1 combines with J gene TRBJ2-7, with TRBD1 identical over 10 bases. Trimming took 4 bases from V and 4 from J; bases not matched to a gene: 13. The CDR3 has 16 residues. In germline, CDR1 is DFQATT, CDR2 SNEGSKA (reference sequence). The CDR3 reads CSAKRQGALNIYEQYF. As DNA, the CDR3 is TGCAGTGCTAAAAGACAGGGGGCCCTAAATATTTACGAGCAGTACTTC.

This clonotype appeared many times. The chain is built from TRBV11-2 and TRBJ2-2; D uncertain. Germline V gene sequence: CDR1 SGHAT, CDR2 FQNNGV. The CDR3 length is 14 residues. Trimming took 1 base from V and 4 from J, leaving 7 bases between them. The CDR3 protein is CASSLGTATGELFF. CDR3 DNA: TGTGCCAGCAGCTTAGGGACGGCCACCGGGGAGCTGTTTTTT.

In its sample, this clonotype was seen a few times. CDR3 residues: CASSLTTGGYQETQYF. CDR3 bases: TGTGCCAGCAGCTTAACGACAGGGGGTTATCAGGAGACCCAGTACTTC. The chain joins TRBV7-9 to TRBJ2-5; the match to TRBD1 covers 9 bases. The CDR3 runs to 16 residues. Germline CDR1 is SEHNR and CDR2 is FQNEAQ (reference sequence). Trimming removed 2 bases from V and 5 bases from J; junction bases left unmatched: 9.

The CDR3 DNA reads as TGTGCCAGCAAGGAACCAGCGGGAGCCTACGAGCAGTACTTC. It translates to CASKEPAGAYEQYF. The chain uses TRBV6-2 or TRBV6-3 and TRBJ2-7; 8 bases align to TRBD2. This CDR3 comprises 14 residues. J gave up 2 bases and V 7 bases, and 7 bases lay outside the gene matches. CDR1 is MNHEY and CDR2 is SVGEGT in the germline V gene.

This clonotype has ten or more counts. This chain joins TRBV29-1 and TRBJ2-3, with D uncertain. Germline V gene sequence: CDR1 SQVTM, CDR2 ANQGSEA. V was clipped by 3 bases and J by 3 bases, with 10 bases between them. The CDR3 covers 13 residues. This CDR3 is CSVDDGPTDTQYF. For the CDR3, the DNA is TGCAGCGTTGACGACGGACCTACAGATACGCAGTATTTT.

This clonotype has ten or more counts. The chain links TRBV6-1 to TRBJ2-7; D might be TRBD1 or TRBD2, each matching 5 bases. This CDR3 comprises 14 residues. V was shortened by 4 bases and J by 0 bases, with 10 bases between the two germline ends. Germline V gene lookup returns CDR1 MNHNS and CDR2 SASEGT. Here the CDR3 DNA reads TGTGCCAGCAGTGTGGGGACGGACTCCTACGAGCAGTACTTC. This gives the protein CASSVGTDSYEQYF.

V usage is TRBV12-3 or TRBV12-4 and J usage is TRBJ1-3; D uncertain. Trimming removed 7 bases from V and 3 bases from J, with 16 bases in between. CDR3 length: 15 residues. The CDR3 sequence is CASTLLTGSGNTIYF. CDR3 coding DNA: TGTGCCAGCACCCTCCTGACTGGAAGTGGAAACACCATATATTTT.

The chain recombines TRBV4-3 with TRBJ2-1, with TRBD2 matching 14 bases. V lost 2 bases, J lost 8 bases, and 5 bases stayed unmatched. This CDR3 is 16 amino acids long. Germline loops: CDR1 LGHNA, CDR2 YSLEER. CDR3: CASSQSGTSGRYEQFF. CDR3 bases: TGCGCCAGCAGCCAATCCGGGACTAGCGGGAGATATGAGCAGTTCTTC.

A single count supports this clonotype. The chain carries TRBV30 and TRBJ2-2; TRBD2 aligns across 7 bases. The CDR3 has 14 amino acids. The J segment lost 1 base and the V segment lost 7 bases, leaving 6 bases of the junction unmatched. From germline, CDR1 is GTSNPN and CDR2 SVGIG (reference sequence). The CDR3 nucleotides are TGTGCCTCTCGGGAGGCGAAGAACACCGGGGAGCTGTTTTTT. Translating gives CASREAKNTGELFF.

The chain has TRBV20-1 and TRBJ2-7; 7 bases map to TRBD1. This CDR3 contains 15 residues. Trimming at V came to 3 bases and at J to 4 bases, leaving 12 bases not matched to a gene. Germline CDR1 reads DFQATT; CDR2 reads SNEGSKA (reference sequence). As DNA, the CDR3 is TGCAGTGCTAGGGACCCGGGACAGAATCCTTACGAGCAGTACTTC. It translates to CSARDPGQNPYEQYF.

This clonotype has more than one count but fewer than ten. V usage is TRBV15 and J usage is TRBJ2-7, with D possibly TRBD2 on 6 matching bases. Germline assignment: CDR1 LNHNV and CDR2 YYDKDF (reference sequence). The CDR3 has 16 amino acids. Trimming pared 0 bases from V and 2 bases from J, leaving 14 bases between. DNA for the CDR3: TGTGCCACCAGCAGAGATCTGGGCGGGATAACCTACGAGCAGTACTTC. Amino acid sequence: CATSRDLGGITYEQYF.

This clonotype was observed many times. This chain links TRBV29-1 with TRBJ2-3; D is ambiguous. This CDR3 is 15 amino acids long. The germline V gene encodes CDR1 SQVTM and CDR2 ANQGSEA. Trimming pared 3 bases from V and 0 bases from J, leaving 13 bases between. DNA of the CDR3: TGCAGCGTTGACGGCGCAATCCCTAGCACAGATACGCAGTATTTT. It specifies CSVDGAIPSTDTQYF.

This chain uses TRBV10-3 with TRBJ2-1; 14 bases are shared with TRBD2. Germline V gene data show CDR1 as ENHRY and CDR2 as SYGVKD. V lost 6 bases to trimming and J lost 8 bases; unmatched junction nucleotides: 6. This CDR3 comprises 15 residues. The CDR3 DNA is TGTGCCATCAGCCCGACTAGCGGGGGGGTCGATGAGCAGTTCTTC. It is translated as CAISPTSGGVDEQFF.

This chain uses TRBV9 with TRBJ2-1; 9 bases match TRBD2. The V gene end was trimmed by 2 bases and the J gene end by 7 bases; junction bases not matched to a gene: 10. Germline V lookup: CDR1 SGDLS, CDR2 YYNGEE. CDR3 length: 16 amino acids. DNA for the CDR3: TGTGCCAGCAGCGTTTTTAGCGGGAGTTTGACAAATGAGCAGTTCTTC. Translated: CASSVFSGSLTNEQFF. The full variable domain, with the rest looked up from reference TRBV9 and TRBJ2-1, is DSGVTQTPKHLITATGQRVTLRCSPRSGDLSVYWYQQSLDQGLQFLIQYYNGEERAKGNILERFSAQQFPDLHSELNLSSLELGDSALYFCASSVFSGSLTNEQFFGPGTRLTVL.

This clonotype was detected many times. J is TRBJ2-1 and V is TRBV6-2 or TRBV6-3, with D tentatively TRBD2 (6 bases). The CDR3 is made up of 13 amino acids. The V end was cut by 5 bases, the J end by 5 bases, with 10 bases between. Germline CDR1 reads MNHEY; CDR2 reads SVGEGT. The CDR3 spells CASSLGRHNEQFF. The CDR3 DNA sequence: TGTGCCAGCAGTCTCGGGAGACACAATGAGCAGTTCTTC.

The chain links TRBV7-9 to TRBJ1-1; no clear D gene. CDR1 and CDR2 (germline): SEHNR, FQNEAQ (reference sequence). The CDR3 is 15 amino acids. Trimming cost V 2 bases and J 1 base, with 11 bases left between them. The CDR3 protein is CASSLWYSKNTEAFF. CDR3 nucleotides: TGTGCCAGCAGCTTATGGTACAGCAAGAACACTGAAGCTTTCTTT. Combining the CDR3 with reference TRBV7-9 and TRBJ1-1 gives the whole variable domain DTGVSQNPRHKITKRGQNVTFRCDPISEHNRLYWYRQTLGQGPEFLTYFQNEAQLEKSRLLSDRFSAERPKGSFSTLEIQRTEQGDSAMYLCASSLWYSKNTEAFFGQGTRLTVV.

Remarks on this clonotype: This CDR3 is missing its conserved last phenylalanine or tryptophan, likely due to a read error. This chain joins TRBV5-1 and TRBJ1-3; TRBD1 matches 7 bases. V shed 4 bases and J 2 bases; nucleotides not matched to a gene: 3. The length of the CDR3 is 14 residues. Per the germline V gene, CDR1 is SGHRS and CDR2 is YFSETQ. The DNA for the CDR3 is TGCGCCAGCAGCCCCGGGACAGCTGGAAACACCATATATTAT. Translating gives CASSPGTAGNTIYY.

In its sample, this clonotype was seen a few times. The chain employs TRBV5-5 and TRBJ1-3; 8 nucleotides agree with TRBD1. V lost 4 bases and J lost 0; bases outside the gene matches: 6. This CDR3 spans 16 amino acids. CDR1 is SGHKS and CDR2 is YYEKEE in the germline V gene (reference sequence). CDR3 residues: CASSPGQGLSGNTIYF. Written as DNA, the CDR3 is TGTGCCAGCAGCCCCGGACAGGGTCTCTCTGGAAACACCATATATTTT.

This clonotype was picked up many times. The chain carries TRBV10-2 and TRBJ2-3; maybe TRBD2 (5 bases). With 7 bases removed from V and 0 bases from J, the gap between germline ends came to 23 bases. The germline gives CDR1 WSHSY, CDR2 SAAADI. The CDR3 has 18 residues. The CDR3 region is CASILTRRTGSSTDTQYF. In DNA form, the CDR3 reads TGCGCCAGCATTCTAACTAGACGGACTGGGTCTAGCACAGATACGCAGTATTTT.

This clonotype has just a few counts. This chain links TRBV5-1 with TRBJ2-4; D is uncertain. The germline gives CDR1 SGHRS, CDR2 YFSETQ. This CDR3 has 18 residues. V lost 0 bases and J 7 bases, leaving 23 bases between the germline ends. CDR3 amino acids: CASSLDLSNSASSNIQYF. In DNA form, the CDR3 reads TGCGCCAGCAGCTTGGATTTATCGAACAGTGCCTCATCCAACATTCAGTACTTC.

This chain links TRBV5-1 with TRBJ2-5; 9 nucleotides match TRBD1. Germline V CDR1 and CDR2: SGHRS, YFSETQ. V lost 4 bases to trimming and J lost 5 bases; unmatched junction nucleotides: 15. This CDR3 region has 17 residues. The CDR3 protein is CASSPGTGNIVKETQYF. The CDR3 nucleotides read TGCGCCAGCAGCCCTGGGACAGGGAACATTGTCAAGGAGACCCAGTACTTC.

This clonotype was observed a handful of times. The V gene is TRBV28, the J gene TRBJ2-7, with D hard to call. This CDR3 region has 14 residues. Germline CDR1 reads MDHEN; CDR2 reads SYDVKM. V was trimmed by 3 bases and J by 0 bases, leaving 9 bases between them. The CDR3 region has the DNA TGTGCCAGCAGTTTGCGGCGGAACTCCTACGAGCAGTACTTC. Encoded protein: CASSLRRNSYEQYF.

The genes are TRBV3-1 and TRBJ2-5, with 10 positions matching TRBD1. V shed 5 bases and J 0 bases; nucleotides not matched to a gene: 6. Looked up from germline, CDR1 is LGHDT and CDR2 is YNNKEL (reference sequence). The CDR3 covers 16 residues. The CDR3 sequence is CASSSRDRGHQETQYF. The CDR3, as DNA: TGTGCCAGCAGCTCCCGGGACAGGGGCCACCAAGAGACCCAGTACTTC.